This entry is about one TCR beta chain. The record originates from a study of blood T cell repertoires in COVID-19. Overall study context: Sites across the United States, Italy and Spain contributed samples from acute and convalescent COVID-19.

Trimming removed 9 bases from V and 3 bases from J; junction bases left unmatched: 6. Germline assignment: CDR1 MDHEN and CDR2 SYDVKM. This CDR3 is built from 14 residues. Profiled with immunoSEQ multiplex PCR; TCRdb holds only in-frame clones, not every one. The table lists just under 85,000 clones, around 90% of them singletons. The clonotype comes from a man aged 80 or over with active or convalescent COVID-19. Sequencing was carried out using peripheral blood. The genes are TRBV28 and TRBJ1-5; 9 positions agree with TRBD1. CDR3 in DNA: TGTGCCAGTACAGGGGGCGGATTCAATCAGCCCCAGCATTTT. Protein sequence: CASTGGGFNQPQHF.